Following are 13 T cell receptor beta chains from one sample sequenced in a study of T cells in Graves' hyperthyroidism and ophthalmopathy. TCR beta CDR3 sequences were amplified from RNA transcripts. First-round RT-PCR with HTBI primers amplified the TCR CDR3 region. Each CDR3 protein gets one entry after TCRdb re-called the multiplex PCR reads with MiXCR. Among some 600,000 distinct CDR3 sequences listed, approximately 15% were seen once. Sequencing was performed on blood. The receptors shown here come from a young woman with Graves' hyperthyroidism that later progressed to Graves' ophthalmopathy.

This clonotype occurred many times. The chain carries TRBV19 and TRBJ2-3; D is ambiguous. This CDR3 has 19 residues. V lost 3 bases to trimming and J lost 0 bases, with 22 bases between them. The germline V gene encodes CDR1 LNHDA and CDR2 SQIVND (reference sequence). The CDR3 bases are TGTGCCAGTAGTATTCGGTCCCTGCCCTTTCCTTCTAGCACAGATACGCAGTATTTT. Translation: CASSIRSLPFPSSTDTQYF.

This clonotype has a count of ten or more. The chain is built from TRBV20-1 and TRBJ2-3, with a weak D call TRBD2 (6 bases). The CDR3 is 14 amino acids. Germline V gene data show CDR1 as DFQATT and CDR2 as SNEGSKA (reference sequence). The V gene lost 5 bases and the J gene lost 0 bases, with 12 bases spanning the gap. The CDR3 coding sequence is TGCAGTGCTCCTGTAGCGGACAGCACAGATACGCAGTATTTT. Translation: CSAPVADSTDTQYF.

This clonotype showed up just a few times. The CDR3 nucleotides read TGCGCCAGCAGCGCGACACAGGTAGCGGTCTCCTACAATGAGCAGTTCTTC. Translation: CASSATQVAVSYNEQFF. This chain joins TRBV5-1 and TRBJ2-1; TRBD2 is a possible D gene (6 bases). CDR1 and CDR2 (germline): SGHRS, YFSETQ. Between the trimmed V and J ends, which lost 4 bases and 0 bases, there was a span of 17 bases. The CDR3 loop spans 17 amino acids.

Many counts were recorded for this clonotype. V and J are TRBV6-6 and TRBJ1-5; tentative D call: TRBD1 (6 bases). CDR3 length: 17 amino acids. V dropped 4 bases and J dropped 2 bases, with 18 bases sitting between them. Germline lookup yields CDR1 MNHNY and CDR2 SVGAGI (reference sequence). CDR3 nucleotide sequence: TGTGCCAGCAGTTCCTCGGGGGGGCCGGGGGGCAATCAGCCCCAGCATTTT. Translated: CASSSSGGPGGNQPQHF.

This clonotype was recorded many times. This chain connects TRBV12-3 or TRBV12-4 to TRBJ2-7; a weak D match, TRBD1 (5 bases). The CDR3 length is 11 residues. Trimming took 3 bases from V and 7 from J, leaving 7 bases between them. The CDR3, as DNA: TGTGCCAGCAGTTTGCAGGGTGAGCAGTACTTC. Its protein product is CASSLQGEQYF.

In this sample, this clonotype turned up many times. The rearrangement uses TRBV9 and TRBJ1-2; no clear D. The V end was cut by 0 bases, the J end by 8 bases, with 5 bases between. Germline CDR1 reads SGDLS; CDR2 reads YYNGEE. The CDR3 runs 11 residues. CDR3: CASSVDGGYTF. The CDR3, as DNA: TGTGCCAGCAGCGTAGATGGAGGCTACACCTTC.

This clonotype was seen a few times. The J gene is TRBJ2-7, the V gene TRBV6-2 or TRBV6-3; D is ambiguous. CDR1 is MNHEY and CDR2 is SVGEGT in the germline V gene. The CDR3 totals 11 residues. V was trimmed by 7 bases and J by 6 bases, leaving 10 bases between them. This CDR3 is CASTSVREQYF. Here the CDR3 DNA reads TGTGCCAGCACCTCGGTTCGCGAGCAGTACTTC.

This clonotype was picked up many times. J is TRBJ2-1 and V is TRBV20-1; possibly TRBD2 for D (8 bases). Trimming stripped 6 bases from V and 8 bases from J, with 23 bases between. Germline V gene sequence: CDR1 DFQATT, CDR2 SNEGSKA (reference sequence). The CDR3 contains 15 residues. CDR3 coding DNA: TGCAGTGCACCACGGGGCGGGAGGCAGGGGGATGAGCAGTTCTTC. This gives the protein CSAPRGGRQGDEQFF.

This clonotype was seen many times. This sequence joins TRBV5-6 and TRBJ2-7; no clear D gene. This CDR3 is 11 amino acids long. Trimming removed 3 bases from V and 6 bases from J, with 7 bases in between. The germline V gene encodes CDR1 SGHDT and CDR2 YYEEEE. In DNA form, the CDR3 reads TGTGCCAGCAGCTCGACGGGCGAGCAGTACTTC. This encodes CASSSTGEQYF.

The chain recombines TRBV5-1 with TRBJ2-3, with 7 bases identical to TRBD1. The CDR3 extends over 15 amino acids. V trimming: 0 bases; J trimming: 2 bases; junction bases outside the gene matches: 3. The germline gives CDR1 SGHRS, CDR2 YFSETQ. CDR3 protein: CASSLAGQPTDTQYF. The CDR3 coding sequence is TGCGCCAGCAGCTTGGCGGGACAGCCCACAGATACGCAGTATTTT.

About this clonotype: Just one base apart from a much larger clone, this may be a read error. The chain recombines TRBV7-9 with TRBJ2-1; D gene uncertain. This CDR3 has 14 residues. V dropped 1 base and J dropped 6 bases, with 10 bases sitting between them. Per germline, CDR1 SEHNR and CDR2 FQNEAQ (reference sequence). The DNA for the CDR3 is TGTGCCAGCAGCTTAGTTTTGGTGTTCAATGAGCAGTTCTTC. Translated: CASSLVLVFNEQFF.

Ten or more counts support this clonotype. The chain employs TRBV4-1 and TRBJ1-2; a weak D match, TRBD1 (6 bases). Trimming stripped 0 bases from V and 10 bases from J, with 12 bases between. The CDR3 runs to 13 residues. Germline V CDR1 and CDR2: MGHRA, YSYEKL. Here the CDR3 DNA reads TGCGCCAGCAGCCAAGATGGGGGGGCCCACTACACCTTC. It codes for CASSQDGGAHYTF.

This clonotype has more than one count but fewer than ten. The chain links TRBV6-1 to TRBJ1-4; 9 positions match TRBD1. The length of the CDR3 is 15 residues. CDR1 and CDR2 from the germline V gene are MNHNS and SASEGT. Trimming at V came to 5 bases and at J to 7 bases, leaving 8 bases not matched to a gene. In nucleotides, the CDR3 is TGTGCCAGCAGTAAACAGGGGGCGCCGGGTGAAAAACTGTTTTTT. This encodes CASSKQGAPGEKLFF.